This T cell receptor beta chain came from a study of T cells in Graves' hyperthyroidism and ophthalmopathy. The length of the CDR3 is 13 residues. V was cut by 5 bases and J by 7 bases, with 14 bases left in between. CDR1 and CDR2 from the germline V gene are MNHEY and SMNVEV (reference sequence). This clonotype was counted at least ten times. TCR beta CDR3 sequences were amplified from RNA transcripts. TCR CDR3 regions were first amplified by RT-PCR with HTBI primers. Each CDR3 protein gets one entry after TCRdb re-called the multiplex PCR reads with MiXCR. The sample records hundreds of thousands of distinct CDR3 sequences, roughly 13% being singletons.

This chain uses TRBV27 with TRBJ1-2; D unclear. The sample was blood. The TCR comes from a woman between 40 and 50 years old with Graves' ophthalmopathy. CDR3 DNA: TGTGCCAGCAGTATGGGCGACGGAGGTGGCTACACCTTC. The encoded protein is CASSMGDGGGYTF.